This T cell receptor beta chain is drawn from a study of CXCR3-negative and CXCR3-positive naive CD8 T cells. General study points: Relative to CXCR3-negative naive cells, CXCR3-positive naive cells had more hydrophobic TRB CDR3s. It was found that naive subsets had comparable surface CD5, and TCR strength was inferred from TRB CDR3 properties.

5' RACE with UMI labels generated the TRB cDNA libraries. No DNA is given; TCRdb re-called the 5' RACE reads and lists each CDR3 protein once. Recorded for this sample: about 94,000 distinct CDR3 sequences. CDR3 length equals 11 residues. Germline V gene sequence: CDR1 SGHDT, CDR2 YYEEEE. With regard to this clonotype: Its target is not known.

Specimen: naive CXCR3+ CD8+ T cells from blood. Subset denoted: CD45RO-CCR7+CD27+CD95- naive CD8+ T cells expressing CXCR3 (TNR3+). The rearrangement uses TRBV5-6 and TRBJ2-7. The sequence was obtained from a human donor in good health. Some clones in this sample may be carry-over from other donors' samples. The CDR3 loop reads CASSTSSEQYF.